This TCR beta chain was obtained from a study of blood T cell repertoires in COVID-19 (TCRdb year 2020). As for the study more broadly: Samples from collaborators originated in the United States, Italy and Spain and spanned both the acute and convalescent phases of COVID-19. The prospective study material was composed of cDNA or gDNA derived from T cells, B-cell-depleted T cells, or PBMCs. The dataset comprised deeply sampled blood TCRbeta repertoires from subjects exposed to, actively infected with, or recovered from COVID-19. The repertoires were released in a freely available public database meant as a resource for research on the immune response to SARS-CoV-2. Samples were obtained from the ongoing ImmuneRACE study (first 160 participants) and from 950 to 1,500 subjects provided by 6 global collaborators. Sample metadata almost always included a de-identified subject ID, COVID-19 status, age in years and sex. Where available, HLA class I and class II types were taken from metadata supplied by the sample provider and were not determined by assay-based typing.

Turning to this clone: No antigen is known for it. Base qualities are not at hand, and no much larger clone is one base apart.

Broad study findings and their caveats: The amount of clinical and demographic metadata varied by source and participant and was provided uncurated.

Per the germline V gene, SGDLS is the CDR1 and YYNGEE is the CDR2. The CDR3 has 13 amino acids, counting the end cysteine and phenylalanine. The sequence is cut down to CDR3 DNA, 39 bases in frame from base 1. V is shortened by 3 bases, J by 9 bases, and the region joining them spans 13 bases. Whole blood was collected in K2EDTA tubes by collaborating institutions according to the institutions' own protocols. For TCRbeta analysis, collaborator samples were shipped as frozen whole blood, as isolated PBMCs, or as DNA extracted from either sample type. TCRbeta CDR3 regions were amplified from genomic DNA using the immunoSEQ Assay, a bias-controlled multiplex PCR. In the paper's pipeline: Nucleated cell counts per sample were estimated from amplification of reference gene primers within the assay. To quantify the absolute abundance of each unique TCRbeta CDR3 rearrangement, sequence reads were collapsed and filtered. Productive Simpson clonality was computed per sample as the square root of Simpson's diversity index over productive rearrangements. Here the immuneACCESS table is served through TCRdb, limited to in-frame sequences with V and J called. Missing clones are a known gap in these copies; in checked studies unresolved V genes cover under half, and the rest lacks a known reason. That table is the source of V, J and clone size, and D and trimming were worked out from the DNA. The table for this sample lists about 96,000 clones; about 88% of them were counted only once. Of the sample, approximately 15% is held by the ten largest clones.

Sequences were obtained from peripheral blood. This TCR was recovered from a woman aged 55-69 years with acute or convalescent COVID-19. This sequence uses TRBV9 and TRBJ2-1, with a weak D call of TRBD1 (5 bases match). The CDR3 region has the sequence CASSALQGIEQFF. In nucleotides, the sequence is TGTGCCAGCAGCGCCCTTCAGGGCATTGAGCAGTTCTTC.